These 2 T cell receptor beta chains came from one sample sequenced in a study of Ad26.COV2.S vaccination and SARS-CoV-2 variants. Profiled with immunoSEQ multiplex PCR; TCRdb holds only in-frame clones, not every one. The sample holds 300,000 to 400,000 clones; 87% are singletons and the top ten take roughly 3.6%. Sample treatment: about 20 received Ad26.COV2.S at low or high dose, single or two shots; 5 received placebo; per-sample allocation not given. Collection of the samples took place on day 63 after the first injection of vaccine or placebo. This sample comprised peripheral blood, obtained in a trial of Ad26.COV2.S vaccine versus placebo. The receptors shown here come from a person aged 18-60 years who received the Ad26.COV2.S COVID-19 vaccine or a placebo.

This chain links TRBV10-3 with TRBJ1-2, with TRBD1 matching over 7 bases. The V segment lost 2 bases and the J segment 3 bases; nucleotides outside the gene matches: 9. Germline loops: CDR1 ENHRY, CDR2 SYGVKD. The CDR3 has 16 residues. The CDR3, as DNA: TGTGCCATCAGTGAGGCCGGACAGGTTAGGGACTATGGCTACACCTTC. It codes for CAISEAGQVRDYGYTF.

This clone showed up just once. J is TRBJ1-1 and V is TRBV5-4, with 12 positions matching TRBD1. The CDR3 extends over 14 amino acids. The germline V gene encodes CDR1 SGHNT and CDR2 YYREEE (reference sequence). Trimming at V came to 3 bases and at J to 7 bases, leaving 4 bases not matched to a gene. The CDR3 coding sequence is TGTGCCAGCAGCTGGGGACAGGGGGCGGATGAAGCTTTCTTT. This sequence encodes CASSWGQGADEAFF.